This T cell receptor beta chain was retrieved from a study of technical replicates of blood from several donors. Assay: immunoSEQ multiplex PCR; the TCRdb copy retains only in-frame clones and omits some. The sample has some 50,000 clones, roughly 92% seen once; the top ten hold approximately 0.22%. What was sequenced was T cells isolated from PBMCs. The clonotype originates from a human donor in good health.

The CDR3 protein is CSVERTSGNTGELFF. The DNA of the CDR3 is TGCAGCGTTGAAAGGACTAGCGGCAACACCGGGGAGCTGTTTTTT. The chain recombines TRBV29-1 with TRBJ2-2; 10 bases align to TRBD2. Losses at the gene ends were 2 bases for V and 2 bases for J; bases not matched to a gene: 2. From germline, CDR1 is SQVTM and CDR2 ANQGSEA. CDR3 length: 15 amino acids.